The 19 T cell receptor beta chains below come from one sample, sequenced in a study of blood T cells in healthy people across ages. Combining a sample-barcoded 5' primer with a J-beta primer mix, a second PCR ran for roughly 7 to 12 cycles. Using its own MiXCR run on the 5' RACE reads, TCRdb lists one record per CDR3 protein. The sample has some 700,000 distinct CDR3 sequences; around 46% are singletons. Material for sequencing was blood. Receptors originate from a woman between 55 and 75 years old in good health.

There are many counts of this clonotype. The rearrangement uses TRBV20-1 and TRBJ2-7, with 12 bases identical to TRBD2. Trimming cost V 5 bases and J 2 bases; bases outside gene matches: 10. This CDR3 has 16 amino acids. CDR1 and CDR2 from the germline V gene are DFQATT and SNEGSKA (reference sequence). The CDR3 spells CSAHSGTSGSPYEQYF. The CDR3 nucleotides are TGCAGTGCTCATTCCGGGACTAGCGGGTCCCCCTACGAGCAGTACTTC.

As for this clonotype: A single base separates this from a much larger clone, so it may be a read error. The chain recombines TRBV6-2 or TRBV6-3 with TRBJ2-3; TRBD2 agrees at 10 bases. CDR3 length: 15 residues. Germline trimming cut 6 bases from V and 5 bases from J; bases unmatched to any gene: 8. The V gene's germline CDR1 is MNHEY and CDR2 SVGEGT. The CDR3 DNA follows: TGTGCCAGCAGCCCCGCAGCGGGAGGGCTAGATACGCAGTATTTT. This sequence encodes CASSPAAGGLDTQYF.

This clonotype occurred a few times. This sequence joins TRBV6-8 and TRBJ2-5; tentative D call: TRBD2 (6 bases). The V and J ends lost 5 bases and 5 bases respectively, with 24 bases between them. The CDR3 runs 17 residues. CDR1 is MNHGY and CDR2 is SAAAGT in the germline V gene. CDR3 loop: CASSPPGPPGEGETQYF. The CDR3 DNA follows: TGTGCCAGCAGTCCCCCGGGGCCTCCGGGAGAGGGCGAGACCCAGTACTTC.

V is TRBV4-3 and J is TRBJ2-1; D may match TRBD1 or TRBD2 (5 bases each). CDR1 is LGHNA, CDR2 YSLEER, per germline. The CDR3 totals 14 residues. Trimming stripped 1 base from V and 7 bases from J, with 11 bases between. The CDR3 DNA reads TGCGCCAGCAGCCAAGCATGGGGACCGAATGAGCAGTTCTTC. It translates to CASSQAWGPNEQFF.

Turning to this clonotype: A read error may account for a junction end that differs from germline. The chain couples TRBV6-2 or TRBV6-3 to TRBJ2-5; 9 bases match TRBD1. Germline values: CDR1 MNHEY, CDR2 SVGEGT. The CDR3 extends over 13 amino acids. In nucleotides, the CDR3 is TGTGTCAGCAGGGGACAGGGACGAGAGACCCAGTACTTC. This gives the protein CVSRGQGRETQYF.

The J gene is TRBJ2-5, the V gene TRBV12-3 or TRBV12-4; 8 bases map to TRBD2. J was trimmed by 2 bases and V by 5 bases; bases with no gene match: 4. There are 14 residues in the CDR3. CDR3 coding DNA: TGTGCCAGCAGTCGACTAGCGAGGCAAGAGACCCAGTACTTC. This gives the protein CASSRLARQETQYF.

Ten or more counts support this clonotype. The chain joins TRBV28 to TRBJ2-7, with D perhaps given as TRBD1 or TRBD2 (6 bases each). V lost 6 bases to trimming and J lost 3 bases, with 15 bases between them. Germline V gene lookup returns CDR1 MDHEN and CDR2 SYDVKM. This CDR3 is 14 amino acids long. DNA of the CDR3: TGTGCCAGCAGGCCGGGAGACAGGATCTACGAGCAGTACTTC. It specifies CASRPGDRIYEQYF.

The chain couples TRBV11-2 to TRBJ2-5, with D tentatively TRBD1 (6 bases). The J call may be faulty, since TRBJ2-7 better matches the DNA end. The length of the CDR3 is 14 residues. Per germline, CDR1 SGHAT and CDR2 FQNNGV. This CDR3 reads CASSLGASAGEQYF. Written as DNA, the CDR3 is TGTGCCAGCAGCTTGGGGGCTAGTGCTGGCGAGCAGTACTTC.

This clonotype showed up just a few times. The CDR3 is CASSPTLGLHEQYF. Here the CDR3 DNA reads TGTGCCAGCAGCCCCACCCTTGGACTGCACGAGCAGTACTTC. J is TRBJ2-7 and V is TRBV28; D might be TRBD2 (5 bases). The length of the CDR3 is 14 residues. V dropped 6 bases and J dropped 5 bases, with 17 bases sitting between them. Germline V gives CDR1 MDHEN, CDR2 SYDVKM.

The chain recombines TRBV20-1 with TRBJ2-4; 7 bases are a match to TRBD1. The V segment lost 0 bases and the J segment 4 bases; nucleotides outside the gene matches: 6. Germline assignment: CDR1 DFQATT and CDR2 SNEGSKA (reference sequence). This CDR3 has 15 amino acids. CDR3: CSARDPGQRKNIQYF. In nucleotides, the CDR3 is TGCAGTGCTAGAGACCCGGGACAGAGGAAAAACATTCAGTACTTC.

This clonotype was picked up a small number of times. The V gene is TRBV5-1, the J gene TRBJ2-1; a weak D match, TRBD2 (6 bases). V was shortened by 4 bases and J by 10 bases, with 18 bases between the two germline ends. The CDR3 has 14 amino acids. Germline-derived CDR1 and CDR2 are SGHRS and YFSETQ. As DNA, the CDR3 is TGCGCCAGCAGCGAGGACCGGGAGCAGTGGGAGCAGTTCTTC. This translates into CASSEDREQWEQFF.

V usage is TRBV6-5 and J usage is TRBJ2-5; D is uncertain. This CDR3 has 14 amino acids. The V gene's germline CDR1 is MNHEY and CDR2 SVGAGI. V was shortened by 0 bases and J by 5 bases, with 10 bases between the two germline ends. The CDR3 reads CASSYSGPRETQYF. The DNA for the CDR3 is TGTGCCAGCAGTTACTCCGGGCCCAGGGAGACCCAGTACTTC.

The table lists this clonotype with a few counts. The chain has TRBV3-1 and TRBJ1-1, with 10 bases aligning to TRBD1. Germline loops: CDR1 LGHDT, CDR2 YNNKEL (reference sequence). The CDR3 contains 15 residues. V trimming: 4 bases; J trimming: 1 base; junction bases outside the gene matches: 3. CDR3 in DNA: TGTGCCAGCAGCCGACAGGGGGCATCGAACACTGAAGCTTTCTTT. Translation: CASSRQGASNTEAFF.

This sequence joins TRBV3-1 and TRBJ2-7, with D perhaps matching TRBD2 (5 bases). This CDR3 contains 14 residues. The ends were cut back, 4 bases at V and 4 bases at J, with 14 bases in the middle. Germline V lookup: CDR1 LGHDT, CDR2 YNNKEL (reference sequence). The CDR3 is CASSPRRDSYEQYF. In DNA, the CDR3 is TGTGCCAGCAGCCCCCGCCGGGATTCTTACGAGCAGTACTTC.

The rearrangement uses TRBV11-3 and TRBJ1-1; no firm D call. Deletions cut 8 bases from V and 6 bases from J, with 10 bases between. Germline V gives CDR1 SGHNT, CDR2 YENEEA. This CDR3 region has 11 residues. For the CDR3, the DNA is TGTGCCAGCCGGAGGGCAGCTGAAGCTTTCTTT. Protein: CASRRAAEAFF.

Here the CDR3 DNA reads TGTGCCAGCAGTTACTCGATGGGACCGGGGGAGCTGTTTTTT. This encodes CASSYSMGPGELFF. The V call is TRBV6-5, the J call TRBJ2-2; D possibly matches TRBD1 or TRBD2 (5 bases each). Between the trimmed V and J ends, which lost 0 bases and 8 bases, there was a span of 10 bases. Germline V gene data show CDR1 as MNHEY and CDR2 as SVGAGI. This CDR3 is 14 amino acids long.

In its sample, this clonotype was seen many times. The rearrangement uses TRBV25-1 and TRBJ2-3; D call uncertain. With 3 bases removed from V and 1 base from J, the gap between germline ends came to 8 bases. The CDR3 has 14 residues. Germline V lookup: CDR1 MGHDK, CDR2 SYGVNS. The CDR3: CASSDSQGTDTQYF. For the CDR3, the DNA is TGTGCCAGCAGTGACAGTCAAGGCACAGATACGCAGTATTTT.

This clonotype was recorded a few times. The chain uses TRBV11-1 and TRBJ2-7; weak D call: TRBD2 (5 bases). CDR1 SGHAT and CDR2 FQDESV come from the germline V gene (reference sequence). The CDR3 is 22 amino acids. The ends were cut back, 0 bases at V and 1 base at J, with 31 bases in the middle. CDR3 in DNA: TGTGCCAGCAGCTTAGCGGGGAATCAAGGGAGATGGTGGAATCGGGCATCCTACGAGCAGTACTTC. Translated, it gives CASSLAGNQGRWWNRASYEQYF.

This clonotype occurred many times. The V gene is TRBV4-2, the J gene TRBJ2-5; TRBD1 matches at 9 bases. Germline V lookup: CDR1 LGHNA, CDR2 YNFKEQ. This CDR3 contains 14 residues. The V gene end was trimmed by 3 bases and the J gene end by 7 bases; junction bases not matched to a gene: 6. The CDR3 here is CASSQGQGEGTQYF. For the CDR3, the DNA is TGTGCCAGCAGCCAGGGACAGGGAGAAGGGACCCAGTACTTC.